This is a list of T cell receptor beta chains from one sample in a study of T cells in localized non-small cell lung cancer. Generated by immunoSEQ multiplex PCR, the TCRdb table keeps only in-frame clones and is missing some. Here the sample spans roughly 76,000 clones, about 78% being singletons. The sample in question was PBMCs, obtained before any cancer treatment. The source is a man aged 35 to 70 with stage II squamous cell lung carcinoma. Both conserved end residues are part of each CDR3. Fields, in order: D gene, clone size, V gene, J gene, CDR3 DNA, CDR3 protein. D genes are given only for firm matches. Expanded clones are given a class, and other clones once, few, many or no size at all.

>-|-|TRBV28|TRBJ2-3
TGTGCCAGCAACTTATTGGTTGGGGGAAGCACAGATACGCAGTATTTT
CASNLLVGGSTDTQYF
>-|-|TRBV6-5|TRBJ2-1
TGTGCCAGCAACCCTGGTGGGGGAAACAATGAGCAGTTCTTC
CASNPGGGNNEQFF
>-|-|TRBV2|TRBJ2-3
TGTGCCAGCAGTGAATTGGTGACTCTTAGCACAGATACGCAGTATTTT
CASSELVTLSTDTQYF
>-|once|TRBV7-2|TRBJ2-1
TGTGCCAGCAGATCCGGATGGGATGAGCAGTTCTTC
CASRSGWDEQFF
>TRBD1|-|TRBV5-4|TRBJ2-7
TGTGCCAGCAGTCGACAGGGCTCCTACGAGCAGTACTTC
CASSRQGSYEQYF
>TRBD1|-|TRBV2|TRBJ2-2
TGTGCCAGCATGCGACAGGGTTCGAACACCGGGGAGCTGTTTTTT
CASMRQGSNTGELFF
>-|-|TRBV6-1|TRBJ1-1
TGTGCCAGCAGAGCCAGGGTACAGAACACTGAAGCTTTCTTT
CASRARVQNTEAFF
>TRBD1|-|TRBV6-4|TRBJ2-7
TGTGCCAGCAGGATACCCTTACCGGGACAGGTCTCCTACGAGCAGTACTTC
CASRIPLPGQVSYEQYF
>TRBD2|-|TRBV10-3|TRBJ2-3
TGTGCCATCAACCCGGGGGGTCGCACAGATACGCAGTATTTT
CAINPGGRTDTQYF
>-|few|TRBV28|TRBJ1-2
TGTGCCAGCAGTCCCCCCCTGGGTAGCTATGGCTACACCTTC
CASSPPLGSYGYTF
>-|-|TRBV5-1|TRBJ2-1
TGCGCCAGCAGCTTGGAGGCTTTCTGGGATGAGCAGTTCTTC
CASSLEAFWDEQFF
>-|-|TRBV14|TRBJ1-3
TGTGCCAGCAGCCCCCTAGGACCTGGAAACACCATATATTTT
CASSPLGPGNTIYF
>-|once|TRBV29-1|TRBJ2-6
TGCAGCGTCACCTCGAGATCTGGGGCCAACGTCCTGACTTTC
CSVTSRSGANVLTF
>-|many|TRBV27|TRBJ1-1
TGTGCCGCGGCTAGTGGACACGAAGCTTTCTTT
CAAASGHEAFF
>-|-|TRBV4-1|TRBJ1-2
TGCGCCAGCAGCCCAGCTCAAGGGGTAGGCTATGGCTACACCTTC
CASSPAQGVGYGYTF
>TRBD1|-|TRBV19|TRBJ1-4
TGTGCCAGTAGTACCGGGACAGGGGGCGAGACGGCGTTCGAAAAACTGTTTTTT
CASSTGTGGETAFEKLFF
>-|-|TRBV18|TRBJ2-7
TGTGCCAGCTCTCCTCCGGGACCTTCGGACGAGCAGTACTTC
CASSPPGPSDEQYF
>-|-|TRBV19|TRBJ1-2
TGTGCCAGTAGTATATCCCGGGCCCAGCTTTACTATGGCTACACCTTC
CASSISRAQLYYGYTF
>-|few|TRBV5-1|TRBJ1-3
TGCGCCAGCAGCTTGCAAACAGCCACTGGAAACACCATATATTTT
CASSLQTATGNTIYF
>-|-|TRBV19|TRBJ1-2
TGTGCCAGTAGCCCTATGACTTCTGGCTATGGCTACACCTTC
CASSPMTSGYGYTF
>TRBD2|-|TRBV5-6|TRBJ2-5
TGTGCCAGCAGCCACACCTCGGGGGGCCAAGAGACCCAGTACTTC
CASSHTSGGQETQYF
>TRBD1|-|TRBV28|TRBJ1-1
TGTGCCAGCAGTCCGAGGGGACAGGGGAATTCTGAAGCTTTCTTT
CASSPRGQGNSEAFF
>-|many|TRBV9|TRBJ1-4
TGTGCCAGCAGCCCTCAGGGTGTTAATGAAAAACTGTTTTTT
CASSPQGVNEKLFF
>-|-|TRBV19|TRBJ1-2
TGTGCCAGTAGTAGGGCCGGTCTGGGCTATGGCTACACCTTC
CASSRAGLGYGYTF
>-|-|TRBV15|TRBJ2-1
TGTGCCACCAGCAGAGACCCAGAGGGGGATGAGCAGTTCTTC
CATSRDPEGDEQFF
>-|-|TRBV7-9|TRBJ2-7
TGTGCCAGCACCCCTTTACAGGGTAGCTCCTACGAGCAGTACTTC
CASTPLQGSSYEQYF
>-|-|TRBV7-9|TRBJ1-1
TGTGCCAGCAGGGATACAGGAGGCACTGAAGCTTTCTTT
CASRDTGGTEAFF
>-|-|TRBV11-2|TRBJ2-7
TGTGCCAGCAGCTCCCAGGGGGGGCACTACGAGCAGTACTTC
CASSSQGGHYEQYF
>TRBD2|-|TRBV15|TRBJ2-7
TGTGCCACCAGCAGGATTAGCGGGGGTACCCAGGAGCAGTACTTC
CATSRISGGTQEQYF
>TRBD1|once|TRBV19|TRBJ2-4
TGTGCCAGTAGTATGCGACAGGGAGCCAAAAACATTCAGTACTTC
CASSMRQGAKNIQYF
>-|-|TRBV4-1|TRBJ1-2
TGCGCCAGCAGCCAAGGTCACATAGGGAGCTATGGCTACACCTTC
CASSQGHIGSYGYTF